This is a list of T cell receptor beta chains from one sample in a study of shared clonotypes between healthy human individuals. Sequenced by immunoSEQ multiplex PCR; TCRdb stores in-frame clones only, minus some. The sample lists hundreds of thousands of clones, 79% occurring once. Sequencing input: PBMCs. These receptors were collected from a woman between 40 and 55 years old in good health. Some clones in this sample may be carry-over from other donors' samples. Both conserved end residues are part of each CDR3. The D gene is left open where the match is weak. The size entry is marked missing in some rows and otherwise reads once, few, many or a size class.

d_call	j_call	v_call	clone_size	cdr3_nt	cdr3_aa
TRBD1	TRBJ1-6	TRBV2	-	TGTGCCAGCAGTGAGAGACAGGGAGGTAATTCACCCCTCCACTTT	CASSERQGGNSPLHF
-	TRBJ1-1	TRBV30	-	TGTGCCTGGAGTGGTCACCCGAACACTGAAGCTTTCTTT	CAWSGHPNTEAFF
TRBD2	TRBJ2-7	TRBV6-1	once	TGTGCCAGCAGTGGCCGACTAGCGGGAGAGGACGAGCAGTACTTC	CASSGRLAGEDEQYF
-	TRBJ2-1	TRBV27	few	TGTGCCAGCAGTTTCGTCAGAAGTTTCCTTTACAATGAGCAGTTCTTC	CASSFVRSFLYNEQFF
-	TRBJ2-5	TRBV2	once	TGTGCCAGCAGTGAAGGCCGGTTAGGGATAGAGACCCAGTACTTC	CASSEGRLGIETQYF
-	TRBJ2-7	TRBV29-1	-	TGCAGCGTTGGCGCCCGCTTGGGGGGCTACGAGCAGTACTTC	CSVGARLGGYEQYF
-	TRBJ2-2	TRBV11-3	-	TGTGCCAGCAGCCTCAGGGTCACCGGGGAGCTGCTTTTT	CASSLRVTGELLF
-	TRBJ1-6	TRBV6-5	-	TGTGCCAGCAGGGCGGGGGGGCCCCTCCACTTT	CASRAGGPLHF
-	TRBJ1-5	TRBV27	-	TGTGCCAGCAGTTTAAGACAGGGCAATCAGCCCCAGCATTTT	CASSLRQGNQPQHF
-	TRBJ2-7	TRBV28	-	TGTGCCAGCAGTTCCGCGGATCGAAAGGGTGTGTACGAGCAGTACTTC	CASSSADRKGVYEQYF
TRBD2	TRBJ2-7	TRBV5-6	few	TGTGCCAGCAAACATGGGGGGGGCTACGAGCAGTACTTC	CASKHGGGYEQYF
TRBD1	TRBJ1-1	TRBV27	-	TGTGCCAGCAGTTTAATTTCGACAGGGGTTAACACTGAAGCTTTCTTT	CASSLISTGVNTEAFF
-	TRBJ1-2	TRBV5-4	-	TGTGCCAGCAGCCCAGATGGGACATCAAACTCTAACTATGGCTACACCTTC	CASSPDGTSNSNYGYTF
TRBD2	TRBJ2-4	TRBV4-1	-	TGCGCCAGCAGCCAATCCCCCCTACGGGCGGGAGGGCCGAAAATGGGCAAAAACATTCAGTACTTC	CASSQSPLRAGGPKMGKNIQYF
TRBD2	TRBJ2-7	TRBV6-1	-	TGTGCCAGCGGGACTAGCGGGCCCTACGAGCAGTACTTC	CASGTSGPYEQYF
TRBD1	TRBJ2-3	TRBV5-1	once	TGCGCCAGCAGCTCCAGACAGGGACCAGATACGCAGTATTTT	CASSSRQGPDTQYF
-	TRBJ1-1	TRBV9	few	TGTGCCAGCAGCGAAGCAGGGTATGGCACTGAAGCTTTCTTT	CASSEAGYGTEAFF
TRBD1	TRBJ1-5	TRBV2	-	TGTGCCAGCAGTGACAGGGGGGGTTTCAATCAGCCCCAGCATTTT	CASSDRGGFNQPQHF
TRBD2	TRBJ2-1	TRBV9	-	TGTGCCAGCAGCGTGGGACTAGCGGGGAACAATGAGCAGTTCTTC	CASSVGLAGNNEQFF
-	TRBJ2-5	TRBV5-1	-	TGCGCCAGCAGCGGAGACGGAATACAAGAGACCCAGTACTTC	CASSGDGIQETQYF
-	TRBJ1-2	TRBV7-9	-	TGTGCCAGCAGCTTGGAGGGTCGGGAATATGGCTACACCTTC	CASSLEGREYGYTF
TRBD2	TRBJ2-5	TRBV30	-	TGTGCCTGGAGGGGACTAGAAGAGACCCAGTACTTC	CAWRGLEETQYF
TRBD2	TRBJ2-7	TRBV4-2	-	TGTGCCAGCAGCCAAGAGCGGGAGGCCCCCTACGAGCAGTACTTC	CASSQEREAPYEQYF
-	TRBJ2-7	TRBV28	-	TGTGCCAGCCTAGGGGCATACGAGCAGTACTTC	CASLGAYEQYF